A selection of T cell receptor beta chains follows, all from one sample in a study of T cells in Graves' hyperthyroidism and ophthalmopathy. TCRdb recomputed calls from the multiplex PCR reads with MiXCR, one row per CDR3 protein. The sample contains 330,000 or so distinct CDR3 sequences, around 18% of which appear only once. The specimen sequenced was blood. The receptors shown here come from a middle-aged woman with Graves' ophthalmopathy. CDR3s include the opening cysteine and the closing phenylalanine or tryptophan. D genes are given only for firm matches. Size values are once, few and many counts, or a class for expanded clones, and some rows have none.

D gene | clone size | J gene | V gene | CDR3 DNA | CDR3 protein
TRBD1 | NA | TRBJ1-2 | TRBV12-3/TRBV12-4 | TGTGCCAGCAGTGAAACCGGGACAGGGGTCCAAGGCTACACCTTC | CASSETGTGVQGYTF
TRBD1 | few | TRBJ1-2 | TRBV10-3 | TGTGTCACGGGACAGGGAGGCTACATCTTC | CVTGQGGYIF
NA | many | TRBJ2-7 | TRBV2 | TGTGCCAGCAGTCCAGGCCATTGGGAGCAGTACTTC | CASSPGHWEQYF
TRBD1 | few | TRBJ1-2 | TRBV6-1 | TGTGCCAGCAGGCTGGGACAGGGGAAGAGTGGCTACACCTTC | CASRLGQGKSGYTF
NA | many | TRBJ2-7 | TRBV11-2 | TGTGCCAGCAGCTTAGTTTTCTCCTACGAGCAGTACTTC | CASSLVFSYEQYF
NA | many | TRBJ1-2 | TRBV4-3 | TGCGCCAGCAGCCAAGAACGGGGGGCGGGTGGCTACACCTTC | CASSQERGAGGYTF
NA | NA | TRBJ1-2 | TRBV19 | TGTGCCAGTAGAGGGGAGTTGCTTTATGGCTACACCTTC | CASRGELLYGYTF
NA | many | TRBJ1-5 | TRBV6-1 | TGTGCCAGCAGTGACGGGCTTGGGCAGCCCCAGCATTTT | CASSDGLGQPQHF
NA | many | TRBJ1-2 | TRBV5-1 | TGCGCCAGCAGCACGGGGGATGGCGGCTACACCTTC | CASSTGDGGYTF
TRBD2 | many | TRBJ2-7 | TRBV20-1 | TGCAGTGCCCTGCGGACTAGCGGTACCTACGAGCAGTACTTC | CSALRTSGTYEQYF
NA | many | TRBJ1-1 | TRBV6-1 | TGTGCCAGCAGTGAATCCGGCGGGACTGAAGCTTTCTTT | CASSESGGTEAFF
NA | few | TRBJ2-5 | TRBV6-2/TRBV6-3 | TGTGCCAGCAGTAATCCCGGGACCGCCGAGACCCAGTACTTC | CASSNPGTAETQYF
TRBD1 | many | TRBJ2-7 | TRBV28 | TGTGCCAGCAGTTCACCCAGGGGGCGCGGGTCGTACGAGCAGTACTTC | CASSSPRGRGSYEQYF
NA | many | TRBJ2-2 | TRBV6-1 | TGTGCCAGCAGTGCAACCGGGATACACACCGGGGAGCTGTTTTTT | CASSATGIHTGELFF
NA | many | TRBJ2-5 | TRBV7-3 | TGTGCGATCCGAATTCCCCCCCAAGAGACCCAGTACTTC | CAIRIPPQETQYF
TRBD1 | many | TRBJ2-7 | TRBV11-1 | TGTGCCAGCAGCTTAAGGGGCGGGACAGGTACCTACGAGCAGTACTTC | CASSLRGGTGTYEQYF
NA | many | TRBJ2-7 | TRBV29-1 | TGCAGCGTAGCCGGAAGGCGAAACTACGAGCAGTACTTC | CSVAGRRNYEQYF
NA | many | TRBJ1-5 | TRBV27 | TGTGCCAGCAGTTTATTGGACGGTAATCAGCCCCAGCATTTT | CASSLLDGNQPQHF
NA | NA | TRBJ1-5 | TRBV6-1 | TGTGCCAGCAGTCTAGGAGGGTTGAACAATCAGCCCCAGCATTTT | CASSLGGLNNQPQHF
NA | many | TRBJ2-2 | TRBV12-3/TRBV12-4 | TGTGCCATCCGGCGGGCCGGCGGGGAGCTGTTTTTT | CAIRRAGGELFF
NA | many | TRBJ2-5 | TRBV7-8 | TGTGCCAGCAGCTTATGGCCAGGGGAGGTCGAGACCCAGTACTTC | CASSLWPGEVETQYF
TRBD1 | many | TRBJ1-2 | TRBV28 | TGTGCCAGCAGTCAAAGAGGACAGGGGGTGTTTTTCTATGGCTACACCTTC | CASSQRGQGVFFYGYTF
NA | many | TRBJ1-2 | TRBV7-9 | TGTGCCAGCAGCTCTTCAACAGGGAATGGCTACACCTTC | CASSSSTGNGYTF
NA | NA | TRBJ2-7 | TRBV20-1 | TGCAGTGCCCAAGACCCCTACGAGCAGTACTTC | CSAQDPYEQYF
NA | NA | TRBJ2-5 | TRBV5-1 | TGCGCCAGCAGCTTGGGGTGGCGAGAGACCCAGTACTTC | CASSLGWRETQYF
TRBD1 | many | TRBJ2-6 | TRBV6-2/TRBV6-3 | TGTGCCAGCAACCAGGGGGCCTCTGGGGCCAACGTCCTGACTTTC | CASNQGASGANVLTF
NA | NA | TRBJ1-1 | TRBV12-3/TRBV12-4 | TGTGCCAGCAGTCCGGGGCCCGTTGAAGCTTTCTTT | CASSPGPVEAFF
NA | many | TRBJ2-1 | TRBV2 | TGTGCCAGCAGTGAGGTTAGCGGCCCCTACAATGAGCAGTTCTTC | CASSEVSGPYNEQFF
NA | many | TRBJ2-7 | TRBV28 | TGTGCCAGCACCTTGGGGCAGTCCTACGAGCAGTACTTC | CASTLGQSYEQYF
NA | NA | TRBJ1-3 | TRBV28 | TGTGCCAGCAGGGCACCGGGGCCCATATATTTT | CASRAPGPIYF
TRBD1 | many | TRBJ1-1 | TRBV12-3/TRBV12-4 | TGTGCCAGCAATCAGGGGGCGAACACTGAAGCTTTCTTT | CASNQGANTEAFF
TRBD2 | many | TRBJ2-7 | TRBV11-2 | TGTGCCAGCAGCTTAGACTGGGGACTAGCGGCCTACGAGCAGTACTTC | CASSLDWGLAAYEQYF
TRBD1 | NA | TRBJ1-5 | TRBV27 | TGTGCCAGCAGTTTAGAGACAGGGAATCAGCCCCAGCCTTTT | CASSLETGNQPQPF
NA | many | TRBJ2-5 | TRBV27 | TGTGCCAGCAGTTTATCGGGGGAGACCCAGTACTTC | CASSLSGETQYF
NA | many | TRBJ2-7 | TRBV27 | TGTGCCAGCAGTAGGAATCTAGCGCCTACTTACTACGAGCAGTACTTC | CASSRNLAPTYYEQYF
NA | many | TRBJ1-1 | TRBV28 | TGTGCCAGCAGTAGCCAGACAGAGCAGACTGAAGCTTTCTTT | CASSSQTEQTEAFF
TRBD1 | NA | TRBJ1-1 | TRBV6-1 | TGTGCCAGCAGTGAAGCCTGGACAGGGAGAACTGAAGCTTTCTTT | CASSEAWTGRTEAFF
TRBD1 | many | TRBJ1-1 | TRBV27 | TGTGCCAGCAGACCGGGACAGGGGGCCGCTGAAGCTTTCTTT | CASRPGQGAAEAFF
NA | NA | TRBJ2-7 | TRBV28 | TGTGCCAGCAGTTTATCGACCCCAGGGGTGGGCGAGCAGTACTTC | CASSLSTPGVGEQYF
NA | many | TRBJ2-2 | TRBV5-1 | TGCGCCAGCACGCCGACAGCGAACACCGGGGAGCTGTTTTTT | CASTPTANTGELFF
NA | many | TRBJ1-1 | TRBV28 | TGTGCCAGTACAGGGAGGATGCGGACTGAAGCTTTCTTT | CASTGRMRTEAFF
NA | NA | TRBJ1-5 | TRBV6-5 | TGTGCCAGCAGTAACGGCCAGCCCCAGCATTTT | CASSNGQPQHF
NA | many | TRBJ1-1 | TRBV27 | TGTGCCAGCAGTTTTTCACCAAAGAACACTGAAGCTTTCTTT | CASSFSPKNTEAFF
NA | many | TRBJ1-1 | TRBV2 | TGTGCCAGCAGGACCCAGGGGCACACTGAAGCTTTCTTT | CASRTQGHTEAFF
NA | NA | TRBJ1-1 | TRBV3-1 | TGTGCCAGCAGCCTATACAGGCACTCGAACACTGAAGCTTTCTTT | CASSLYRHSNTEAFF
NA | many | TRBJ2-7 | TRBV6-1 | TGTGCCAGCAGTACAACAGGGTTAACCTACGAGCAGTACTTC | CASSTTGLTYEQYF
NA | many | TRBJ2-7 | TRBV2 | TGTGCCAGCAGTGAACTTTGGGTCAGGTACGAGCAGTACTTC | CASSELWVRYEQYF
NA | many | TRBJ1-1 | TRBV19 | TGTGCCAGTAGTTCCGGAATTTGGATGAACACTGAAGCTTTCTTT | CASSSGIWMNTEAFF
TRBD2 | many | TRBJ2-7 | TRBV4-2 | TGTGCCAGCAGCCAAGAACGCCGGGGGGGCTACGAGCAGTACTTC | CASSQERRGGYEQYF
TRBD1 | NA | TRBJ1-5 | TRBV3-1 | TGTGCCAGCAGCCTTTTGATGGAGACAGGGTTTATTCGGGGTAATCAGCCCCAGCATTTT | CASSLLMETGFIRGNQPQHF
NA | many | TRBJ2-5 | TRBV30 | TGTGCCTGGAGTACCGTCAGGACTATCGAGGAGACCCAGTACTTC | CAWSTVRTIEETQYF
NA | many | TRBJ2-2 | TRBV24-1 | TGTGCCACCAGTGATTACCGGGACAAGGACGGGGAGCTGTTTTTT | CATSDYRDKDGELFF
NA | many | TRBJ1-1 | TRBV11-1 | TGTGCCAGCAGCCAGAAATCGACAGGAAGAAACACTGAAGCTTTCTTT | CASSQKSTGRNTEAFF
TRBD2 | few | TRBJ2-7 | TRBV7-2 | TGTGCCAGCAGCTTACCGGCGACTAGCGGGTTCCCCTACGAGCAGTACTTC | CASSLPATSGFPYEQYF
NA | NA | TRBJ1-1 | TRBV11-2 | TGTGCCAGCAGCCCAGAGAGCAGGAACCGCCATGGGGCTGAAGCTTTCTTT | CASSPESRNRHGAEAFF
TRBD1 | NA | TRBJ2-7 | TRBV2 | TGTGCCAGCAGTACAGGGGGTGGATACAAGCAGTACTTC | CASSTGGGYKQYF
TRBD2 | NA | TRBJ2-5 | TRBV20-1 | TGCAGTGCGGGGTCCGACGCTAGCGGGGGGGAGACCCAGTACTTC | CSAGSDASGGETQYF
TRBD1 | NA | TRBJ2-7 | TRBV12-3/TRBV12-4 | TGTGCCAGCAGTTTATCCCTCCGATGGACAGGGGGGAATGAGCAGTACTTC | CASSLSLRWTGGNEQYF
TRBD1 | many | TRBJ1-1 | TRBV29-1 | TGCAGCGCGGCAAGGGGGCCTGTCACTGAAGCTTTCTTT | CSAARGPVTEAFF
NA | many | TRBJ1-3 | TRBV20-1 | TGCAGTGCTAGAGGCCAATTTGGAAACACCATATATTTT | CSARGQFGNTIYF